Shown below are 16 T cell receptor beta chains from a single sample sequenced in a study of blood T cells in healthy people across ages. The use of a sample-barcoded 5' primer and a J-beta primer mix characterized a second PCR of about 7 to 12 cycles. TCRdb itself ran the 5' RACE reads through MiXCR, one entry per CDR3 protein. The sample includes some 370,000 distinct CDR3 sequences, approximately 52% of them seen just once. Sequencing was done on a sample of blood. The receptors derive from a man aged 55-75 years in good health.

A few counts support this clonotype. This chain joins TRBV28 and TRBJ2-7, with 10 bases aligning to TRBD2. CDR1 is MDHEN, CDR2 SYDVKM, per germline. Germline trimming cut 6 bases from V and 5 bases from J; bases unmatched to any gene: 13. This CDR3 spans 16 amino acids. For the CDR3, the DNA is TGTGCCAGCAGCCCCCGATCAGCGGGAGGGCCGCACGAGCAGTACTTC. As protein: CASSPRSAGGPHEQYF.

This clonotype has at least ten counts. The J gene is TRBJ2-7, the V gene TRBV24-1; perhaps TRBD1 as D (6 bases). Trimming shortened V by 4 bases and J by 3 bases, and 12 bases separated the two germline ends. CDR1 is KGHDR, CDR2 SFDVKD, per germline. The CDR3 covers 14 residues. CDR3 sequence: CATSDSDSYYEQYF. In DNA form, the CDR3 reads TGTGCCACCAGTGACTCGGACAGCTACTACGAGCAGTACTTC.

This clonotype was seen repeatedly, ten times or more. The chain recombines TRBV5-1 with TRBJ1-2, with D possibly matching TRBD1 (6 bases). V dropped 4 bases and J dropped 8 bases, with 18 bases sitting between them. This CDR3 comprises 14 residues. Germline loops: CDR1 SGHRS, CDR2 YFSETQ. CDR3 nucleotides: TGCGCCAGCAGCCTGACGCAGGGGTCCAAGGGCTACACCTTC. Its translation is CASSLTQGSKGYTF.

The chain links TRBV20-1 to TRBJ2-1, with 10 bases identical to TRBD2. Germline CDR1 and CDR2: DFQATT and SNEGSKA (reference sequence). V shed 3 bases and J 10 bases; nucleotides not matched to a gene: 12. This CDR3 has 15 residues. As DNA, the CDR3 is TGCAGTGCTAGGTTCCTAGCGGGGGCAGTTGGCGAGCAGTTCTTC. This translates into CSARFLAGAVGEQFF.

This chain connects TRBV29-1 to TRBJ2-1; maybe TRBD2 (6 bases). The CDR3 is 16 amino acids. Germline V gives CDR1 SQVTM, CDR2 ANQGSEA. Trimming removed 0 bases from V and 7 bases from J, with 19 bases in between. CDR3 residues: CSVEDFQGGGKNEQFF. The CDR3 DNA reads TGCAGCGTTGAAGATTTCCAGGGAGGCGGTAAGAATGAGCAGTTCTTC.

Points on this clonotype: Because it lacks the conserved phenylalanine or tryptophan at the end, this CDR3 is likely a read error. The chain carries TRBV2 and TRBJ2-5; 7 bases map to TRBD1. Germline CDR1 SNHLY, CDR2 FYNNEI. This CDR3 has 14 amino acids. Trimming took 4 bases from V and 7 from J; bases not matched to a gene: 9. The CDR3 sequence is CASSGRQGLATQYL. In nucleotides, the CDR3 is TGTGCCAGCAGTGGACGACAGGGTTTAGCGACCCAGTACTTA.

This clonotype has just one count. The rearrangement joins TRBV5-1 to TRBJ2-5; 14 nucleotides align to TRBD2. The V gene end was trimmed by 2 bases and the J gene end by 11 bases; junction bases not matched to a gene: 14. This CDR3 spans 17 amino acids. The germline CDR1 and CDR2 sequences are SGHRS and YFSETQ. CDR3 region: CASSFTGLAGGSDEQYF. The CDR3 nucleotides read TGCGCCAGCAGCTTTACAGGACTAGCGGGAGGAAGCGATGAGCAGTACTTC.

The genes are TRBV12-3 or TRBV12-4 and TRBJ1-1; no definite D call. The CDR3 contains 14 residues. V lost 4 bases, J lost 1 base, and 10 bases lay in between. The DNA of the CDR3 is TGTGCCAGCAGTTCCCACGCAGGGAACACTGAAGCTTTCTTT. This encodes CASSSHAGNTEAFF.

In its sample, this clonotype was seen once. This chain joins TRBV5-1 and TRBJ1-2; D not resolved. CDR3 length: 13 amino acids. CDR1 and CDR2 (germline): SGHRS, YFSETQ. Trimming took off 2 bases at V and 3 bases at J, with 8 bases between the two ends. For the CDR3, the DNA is TGCGCCAGCAGCTTAAACGGGGACTATGGCTACACCTTC. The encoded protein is CASSLNGDYGYTF.

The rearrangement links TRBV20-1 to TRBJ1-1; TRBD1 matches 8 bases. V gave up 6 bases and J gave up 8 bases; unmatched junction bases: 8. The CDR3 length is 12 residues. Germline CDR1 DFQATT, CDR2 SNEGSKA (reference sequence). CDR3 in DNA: TGCAGTGCGATGGACAGGGTGGGGGAAGCTTTCTTT. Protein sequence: CSAMDRVGEAFF.

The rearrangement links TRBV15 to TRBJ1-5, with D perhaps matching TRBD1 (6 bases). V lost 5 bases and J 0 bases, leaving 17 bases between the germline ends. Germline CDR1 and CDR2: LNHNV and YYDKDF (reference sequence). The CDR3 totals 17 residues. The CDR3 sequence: CATSAYGRGTSNQPQHF. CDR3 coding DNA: TGTGCCACCAGCGCCTACGGCAGGGGAACTAGCAATCAGCCCCAGCATTTT.

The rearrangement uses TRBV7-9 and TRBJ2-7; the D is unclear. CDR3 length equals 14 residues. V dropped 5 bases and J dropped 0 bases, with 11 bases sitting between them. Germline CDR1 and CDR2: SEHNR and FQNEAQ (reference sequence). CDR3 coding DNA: TGTGCCAGCAGCCCCTCCATGAACTCCTACGAGCAGTACTTC. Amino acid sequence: CASSPSMNSYEQYF.

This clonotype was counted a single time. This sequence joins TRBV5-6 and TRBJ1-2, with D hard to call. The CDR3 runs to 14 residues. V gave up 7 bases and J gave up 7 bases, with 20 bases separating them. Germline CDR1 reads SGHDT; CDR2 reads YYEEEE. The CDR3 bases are TGTGCCAGCTCCCCGAGAGACAACCCCTCTGGCTACACCTTC. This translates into CASSPRDNPSGYTF.

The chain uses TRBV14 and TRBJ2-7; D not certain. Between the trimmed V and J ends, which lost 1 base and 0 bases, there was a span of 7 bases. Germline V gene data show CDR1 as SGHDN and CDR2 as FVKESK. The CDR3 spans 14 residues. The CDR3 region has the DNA TGTGCCAGCAGCCAAGTTGTCAGCTCCTACGAGCAGTACTTC. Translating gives CASSQVVSSYEQYF.

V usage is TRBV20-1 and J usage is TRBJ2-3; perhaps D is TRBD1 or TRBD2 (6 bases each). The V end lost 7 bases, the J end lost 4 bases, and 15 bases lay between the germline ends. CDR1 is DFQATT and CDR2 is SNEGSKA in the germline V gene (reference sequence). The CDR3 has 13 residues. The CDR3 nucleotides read TGCAGTGTACGGGGGCTCTCTGCAGATACGCAGTATTTT. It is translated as CSVRGLSADTQYF.

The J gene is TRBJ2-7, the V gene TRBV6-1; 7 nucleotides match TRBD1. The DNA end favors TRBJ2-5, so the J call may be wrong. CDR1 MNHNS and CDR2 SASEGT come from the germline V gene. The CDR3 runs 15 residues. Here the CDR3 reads CASSPRTGVGETQYF. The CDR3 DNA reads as TGTGCCAGCAGTCCCCGAACAGGGGTTGGAGAGACCCAGTACTTC.